This TCR beta chain derives from a study of cytomegalovirus exposure and HLA in healthy donors. It was with 60 Vbeta and 13 Jbeta primers that the PCR ran. Only in-frame clones appear in the TCRdb table, and some are missing; sequencing was by immunoSEQ multiplex PCR. The data show about 160,000 clones, 77% seen once. This CDR3 spans 15 amino acids. Trimming shortened V by 0 bases and J by 4 bases, and 14 bases separated the two germline ends. Germline values: CDR1 SGHNT, CDR2 YYREEE (reference sequence). Everyone who donated was a healthy bone marrow donor. The source material was PBMCs. The receptor was derived from a woman in her thirties in good health and CMV-seronegative. The chain uses TRBV5-4 and TRBJ2-7; TRBD1 is a possible D gene (6 bases). The CDR3 loop reads CASSLGVRGSYEQYF. The DNA for the CDR3 is TGTGCCAGCAGCTTGGGAGTCAGGGGTTCGTACGAGCAGTACTTC.